This T cell receptor beta chain was recorded in a study of blood T cell repertoires in COVID-19. At the level of the study: Donors in the United States, Italy and Spain gave samples during acute or convalescent COVID-19.

Some clones are missing from TCRdb's copy, which holds only in-frame ones; the method was immunoSEQ multiplex PCR. The repertoire holds 450,000 to 500,000 clones, with 80% to 90% as singletons. Sequenced sample: peripheral blood. This sequence was found in a human donor in a cohort sampled during active COVID-19.

CDR3 sequence: CASSYSAGALAYEQYF. In DNA form, the CDR3 reads TGTGCCAGCAGTTACTCCGCGGGAGCTCTCGCCTACGAGCAGTACTTC. The chain uses TRBV6-2 or TRBV6-3 and TRBJ2-7; 7 bases agree with TRBD2. The CDR3 consists of 16 residues. V lost 0 bases and J lost 2; bases outside the gene matches: 7. Germline V gene sequence: CDR1 MNHEY, CDR2 SVGEGT.